These T cell receptor beta chains were read from a single sample in a study of response to subunit inactivated influenza vaccine. Via MiXCR, TCRdb re-called the RT-PCR reads, giving one row per CDR3 protein. The table includes over 300,000 distinct CDR3 sequences, 21% detected once. Sequencing was performed on PBMCs from blood, taken approximately 20 months after vaccination. All receptors come from a man aged 50-75 years who received an inactivated influenza vaccine. Each CDR3 is given with its conserved first and last residue. Each record gives: J gene, V gene, clone size, CDR3 protein. Not all rows give a size; the values are once, few, many and, for expanded clones, a class.

J: TRBJ2-7
V: TRBV3-1
size: few
CDR3: CASSQVALAGIYEQYF

J: TRBJ1-6
V: TRBV2
size: few
CDR3: CASTSGQVNNSPLHF

J: TRBJ2-7
V: TRBV10-3
size: NA
CDR3: CAITRTGGDEQYF

J: TRBJ2-3
V: TRBV29-1
size: few
CDR3: CSGGMIDTQYF

J: TRBJ1-1
V: TRBV20-1
size: NA
CDR3: CSAKGQRVNTEAFF

J: TRBJ1-5
V: TRBV28
size: NA
CDR3: CAVRKGNQPQHF

J: TRBJ1-4
V: TRBV7-2
size: few
CDR3: CASSLGGRGGDEKLFF

J: TRBJ2-2
V: TRBV28
size: few
CDR3: CASSPGQGAGSGELFF

J: TRBJ2-5
V: TRBV7-8
size: NA
CDR3: CASSNLAELETQYF

J: TRBJ2-1
V: TRBV20-1
size: NA
CDR3: CSTRGVGNEQFF

J: TRBJ1-5
V: TRBV6-5
size: NA
CDR3: CASSYIRTESNQPQHF

J: TRBJ2-3
V: TRBV29-1
size: NA
CDR3: CSVEGALDDTQYF

J: TRBJ1-6
V: TRBV6-2/TRBV6-3
size: NA
CDR3: CASRVTWPNSPLHF

J: TRBJ2-2
V: TRBV29-1
size: few
CDR3: CSVEDRDRGNTGELFF

J: TRBJ2-5
V: TRBV3-1
size: NA
CDR3: CASSKEVGLRAGLGETQYF

J: TRBJ2-1
V: TRBV28
size: few
CDR3: CASRNDRGGNEQFF

J: TRBJ2-2
V: TRBV5-4
size: few
CDR3: CASSSDGRDTGELFF

J: TRBJ1-2
V: TRBV7-2
size: NA
CDR3: CASSLGSVGQGGGYTF

J: TRBJ2-1
V: TRBV11-2
size: NA
CDR3: CASSTRDRVVNEQFF

J: TRBJ2-1
V: TRBV20-1
size: NA
CDR3: CSARDVIAGVDEQFF

J: TRBJ1-2
V: TRBV6-5
size: NA
CDR3: CASSYSGGADGYTF

J: TRBJ2-7
V: TRBV7-2
size: NA
CDR3: CASSLGQGPAYEQYF

J: TRBJ2-2
V: TRBV5-1
size: NA
CDR3: CASSLGLSAANTGELFF

J: TRBJ2-5
V: TRBV25-1
size: NA
CDR3: CASSETLWYQETQYF

J: TRBJ2-3
V: TRBV7-2
size: many
CDR3: CASSPSGGAGTDTQYF

J: TRBJ1-1
V: TRBV5-1
size: few
CDR3: CASSLMGTPNTEAFF

J: TRBJ2-7
V: TRBV20-1
size: few
CDR3: CSARDRSPYEQYF

J: TRBJ1-2
V: TRBV9
size: few
CDR3: CASSVEQGFGYTF

J: TRBJ2-1
V: TRBV27
size: few
CDR3: CASSFGGTATISRNNEQFF

J: TRBJ1-5
V: TRBV15
size: few
CDR3: CATSSSSRQPQHF

J: TRBJ1-1
V: TRBV4-2
size: many
CDR3: CASSHPKDSREAFF

J: TRBJ2-2
V: TRBV5-6
size: NA
CDR3: CASSLGTGHGELFF

J: TRBJ1-3
V: TRBV3-1
size: NA
CDR3: CASSQADSSSGNTIYF

J: TRBJ1-4
V: TRBV20-1
size: NA
CDR3: CSAKAPHLEKLFF

J: TRBJ1-1
V: TRBV7-9
size: few
CDR3: CASSPATGLPEAFF

J: TRBJ1-1
V: TRBV2
size: few
CDR3: CASRGDRNTEAFF

J: TRBJ1-1
V: TRBV29-1
size: few
CDR3: CSVYFGWNTEAFF

J: TRBJ1-5
V: TRBV4-1
size: few
CDR3: CASGRGQPQHF

J: TRBJ2-1
V: TRBV28
size: NA
CDR3: CASSEGLIYDEQFF

J: TRBJ2-5
V: TRBV4-1
size: few
CDR3: CASSQDAGDQETQYF

J: TRBJ1-1
V: TRBV20-1
size: many
CDR3: CSARGGVNTEAFF

J: TRBJ2-6
V: TRBV6-2/TRBV6-3
size: few
CDR3: CASTPLWISGANVLTF

J: TRBJ1-6
V: TRBV20-1
size: few
CDR3: CSARGGGRADSPLHF

J: TRBJ1-2
V: TRBV28
size: few
CDR3: CASSLVGQPYGYTF

J: TRBJ1-5
V: TRBV5-1
size: NA
CDR3: CASSEYSNQPQHF

J: TRBJ2-5
V: TRBV6-5
size: few
CDR3: CASSYIQGRETQYF

J: TRBJ2-5
V: TRBV20-1
size: few
CDR3: CSAIQTLGETQYF

J: TRBJ1-1
V: TRBV19
size: NA
CDR3: CASSIGSGIATEAFF

J: TRBJ1-1
V: TRBV6-2/TRBV6-3
size: NA
CDR3: CASSSFLVDTEAFF

J: TRBJ2-5
V: TRBV25-1
size: NA
CDR3: CASSEITGGQETQYF

J: TRBJ2-1
V: TRBV5-1
size: few
CDR3: CASSLAGTSGRPSYNEQFF

J: TRBJ1-2
V: TRBV3-1
size: NA
CDR3: CASSQTGTYYGYTF

J: TRBJ2-3
V: TRBV4-3
size: few
CDR3: CASSQDISGTDTQYF

J: TRBJ2-5
V: TRBV24-1
size: few
CDR3: CATASGETQYF

J: TRBJ2-3
V: TRBV20-1
size: few
CDR3: CSARLSWSTDTQYF

J: TRBJ1-3
V: TRBV29-1
size: few
CDR3: CSVTVDSGNTIYF

J: TRBJ2-3
V: TRBV20-1
size: NA
CDR3: CSAPPGLAGVVTQYF

J: TRBJ1-1
V: TRBV5-4
size: many
CDR3: CASSSNRGLTEAFF

J: TRBJ1-5
V: TRBV12-3/TRBV12-4
size: NA
CDR3: CASSSTGQGGNSNQPQHF

J: TRBJ2-7
V: TRBV5-1
size: NA
CDR3: CASSLVIDSYEQYF